This T cell receptor beta chain was documented in a study of T cell clones after liver transplantation. This clone was seen a single time. TCRdb's table, derived via immunoSEQ multiplex PCR, lists solely in-frame clones and lacks some. The repertoire consists of around 77,000 clones, with 80% occurring once and the leading ten covering 0.79%. Losses at the gene ends were 3 bases for V and 3 bases for J; bases not matched to a gene: 2. Germline CDR1 is KGHSH and CDR2 is LQKENI. The CDR3 spans 14 residues. The chain carries TRBV18 and TRBJ2-1, with 7 positions matching TRBD1. This TCR came from a human patient who received a liver transplant. A subset of T cells may come from the graft donor. This specimen was CD4+ T cells from blood, taken 12 months after liver transplant. Here the CDR3 reads CASSPGQSYNEQFF. The CDR3, as DNA: TGTGCCAGCTCACCGGGACAGAGCTACAATGAGCAGTTCTTC.